This entry describes one T cell receptor beta chain. Mismatch with germline at one junction end may stem from a read error. The sample is drawn from a study of cytomegalovirus exposure and HLA in healthy donors. Germline V gives CDR1 SSHAT, CDR2 FNYEAQ (reference sequence). CDR3 length equals 13 residues. Profiling relied on immunoSEQ multiplex PCR, and the TCRdb table lists in-frame clones only, not all of them. The table records under 200,000 clones, around 96% of them present only once. The gene calls are TRBV7-7 and TRBJ1-4; D not certain. This receptor was obtained from a young woman in good health and CMV-seronegative. The specimen was PBMCs. DNA of the CDR3: TGTGCTAGCAGCTTAGCCCTTAATGAAAAACTGTTTTTT. It yields the protein CASSLALNEKLFF. The full variable domain, with the rest looked up from reference TRBV7-7 and TRBJ1-4, is GAGVSQSPRYKVTKRGQDVTLRCDPISSHATLYWYQQALGQGPEFLTYFNYEAQPDKSGLPSDRFSAERPEGSISTLTIQRTEQRDSAMYRCASSLALNEKLFFGSGTQLSVL.